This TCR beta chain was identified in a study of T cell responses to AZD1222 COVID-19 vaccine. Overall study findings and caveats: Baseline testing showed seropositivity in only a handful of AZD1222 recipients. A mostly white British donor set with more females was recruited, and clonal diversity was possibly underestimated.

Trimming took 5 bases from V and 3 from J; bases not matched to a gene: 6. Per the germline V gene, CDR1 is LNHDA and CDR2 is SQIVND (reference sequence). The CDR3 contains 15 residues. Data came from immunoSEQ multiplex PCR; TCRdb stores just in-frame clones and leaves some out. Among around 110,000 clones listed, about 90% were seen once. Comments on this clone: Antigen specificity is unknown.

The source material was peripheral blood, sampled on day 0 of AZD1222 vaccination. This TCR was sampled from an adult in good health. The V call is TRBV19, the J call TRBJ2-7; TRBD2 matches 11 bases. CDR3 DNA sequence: TGTGCCAGTAGTCCGACTAGCGGGACAAACTACGAGCAGTACTTC. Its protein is CASSPTSGTNYEQYF.